The 17 T cell receptor beta chains reported below all come from one sample, sequenced in a study of T cell changes during pregnancy in multiple sclerosis. Libraries were prepared by immunoSEQ multiplex PCR; TCRdb keeps only in-frame clonotypes and omits some of them. Here the sample spans about 40,000 clones, about 87% being singletons. Here the sequenced sample was peripheral blood, taken in the first trimester of pregnancy. The receptors here all came from a female donor in good health, enrolled as a control in a pregnancy study.

The chain has TRBV5-4 and TRBJ1-1; a possible D gene is TRBD1 (6 bases). The CDR3 sequence is 16 residues long. The germline V gene has CDR1 SGHNT and CDR2 YYREEE (reference sequence). With 4 bases removed from V and 1 base from J, the gap between germline ends came to 17 bases. CDR3 DNA: TGTGCCAGCAGCCCCCGGCAGGGGTATACGAACACTGAAGCTTTCTTT. This encodes CASSPRQGYTNTEAFF.

This clone has a single count. The chain recombines TRBV19 with TRBJ2-1; the D gene is possibly TRBD1 (5 bases). CDR1 and CDR2 (germline): LNHDA, SQIVND (reference sequence). Trimming pared 3 bases from V and 7 bases from J, leaving 7 bases between. CDR3 length: 12 amino acids. The CDR3 sequence is CASSIGANEQFF. DNA of the CDR3: TGTGCCAGTAGTATTGGGGCAAATGAGCAGTTCTTC.

The rearrangement links TRBV2 to TRBJ1-4; the D gene is possibly TRBD1 (6 bases). Germline V gene data show CDR1 as SNHLY and CDR2 as FYNNEI. The CDR3 is 15 residues long. V lost 6 bases and J 4 bases, leaving 15 bases between the germline ends. CDR3: CASRDPGQLNEKLFF. The CDR3 bases are TGTGCCAGCAGGGACCCCGGACAGCTTAATGAAAAACTGTTTTTT.

The rearrangement joins TRBV4-1 to TRBJ1-5; TRBD1 is a possible D gene (5 bases). The CDR3 is 17 amino acids. Germline CDR1 is MGHRA and CDR2 is YSYEKL. V lost 0 bases and J lost 2, with 14 bases in between. CDR3 sequence (DNA): TGCGCCAGCAGCCAAGAAGCGACGGGGGTAGGCAATCAGCCCCAGCATTTT. Translated, it gives CASSQEATGVGNQPQHF.

The V gene is TRBV27, the J gene TRBJ1-5, with D tentatively TRBD1 (6 bases). The germline gives CDR1 MNHEY, CDR2 SMNVEV (reference sequence). There are 14 residues in the CDR3. Between the trimmed V and J ends, which lost 3 bases and 6 bases, there was a span of 12 bases. CDR3 sequence (DNA): TGTGCCAGCAGTTTCCAGGGAGGGGGTCAGCCCCAGCATTTT. Protein product: CASSFQGGGQPQHF.

The chain uses TRBV9 and TRBJ1-2, with D unclear. Trimming pared 3 bases from V and 7 bases from J, leaving 7 bases between. The CDR3 covers 11 residues. Germline assignment: CDR1 SGDLS and CDR2 YYNGEE. CDR3 region: CASSGTGGYTF. For the CDR3, the DNA is TGTGCCAGCAGCGGAACTGGTGGCTACACCTTC.

This clone showed up just once. The chain employs TRBV5-1 and TRBJ2-2; TRBD2 matches at 12 bases. The CDR3 loop spans 16 amino acids. With 7 bases clipped from V and 5 bases from J, the junction kept 9 bases outside the gene matches. The germline gives CDR1 SGHRS, CDR2 YFSETQ. In DNA, the CDR3 is TGCGCCAGCGGACTTACCGGGACTAGCGGGACCGGGGAGCTGTTTTTT. This gives the protein CASGLTGTSGTGELFF. Variable domain in full (rest from reference TRBV5-1 and TRBJ2-2): KAGVTQTPRYLIKTRGQQVTLSCSPISGHRSVSWYQQTPGQGLQFLFEYFSETQRNKGNFPGRFSGRQFSNSRSEMNVSTLELGDSALYLCASGLTGTSGTGELFFGEGSRLTVL.

The gene calls are TRBV7-2 and TRBJ1-2; D is possibly TRBD1 (6 bases). The V and J ends lost 5 bases and 3 bases respectively, with 10 bases between them. Looked up from germline, CDR1 is SGHTA and CDR2 is FQGNSA. The CDR3 spans 13 residues. CDR3 nucleotide sequence: TGTGCCAGCAGCGAGGACAGCTACTATGGCTACACCTTC. Its translation: CASSEDSYYGYTF.

This rearrangement joins TRBV10-3 to TRBJ1-5; TRBD1 matches 7 bases. The trim removed 6 bases at V and 1 base at J, leaving 6 bases unmatched. This CDR3 comprises 15 residues. CDR1 and CDR2 from the germline V gene are ENHRY and SYGVKD. The CDR3 sequence: CAIREGDRSNQPQHF. The CDR3 coding sequence is TGTGCCATCAGGGAGGGGGACAGAAGCAATCAGCCCCAGCATTTT.

The chain links TRBV6-5 to TRBJ2-5; tentative D call: TRBD2 (6 bases). The DNA matches TRBJ2-7 better at its end, which makes the J call doubtful. This CDR3 is 15 amino acids long. Per the germline V gene, CDR1 is MNHEY and CDR2 is SVGAGI. Here the CDR3 DNA reads TGTGCCAGCAGTTACTCGAGGAGGGCCGACTACGAGCAGTACTTC. Translation gives CASSYSRRADYEQYF.

The count of this clone is one. The V gene is TRBV7-9, the J gene TRBJ2-1; weak D call: TRBD2 (5 bases). V was clipped by 5 bases and J by 7 bases, with 12 bases between them. The CDR3 covers 13 residues. CDR1 is SEHNR and CDR2 is FQNEAQ in the germline V gene (reference sequence). The CDR3 spells CASSALTGNEQFF. The CDR3 nucleotides read TGTGCCAGCAGCGCCCTCACGGGAAATGAGCAGTTCTTC. Based on the CDR3 plus reference TRBV7-9 and TRBJ2-1, the full variable domain is DTGVSQNPRHKITKRGQNVTFRCDPISEHNRLYWYRQTLGQGPEFLTYFQNEAQLEKSRLLSDRFSAERPKGSFSTLEIQRTEQGDSAMYLCASSALTGNEQFFGPGTRLTVL.

The chain carries TRBV27 and TRBJ2-1; D might be TRBD1 (6 bases). Trimming pared 0 bases from V and 2 bases from J, leaving 11 bases between. Germline V gives CDR1 MNHEY, CDR2 SMNVEV (reference sequence). CDR3 length equals 16 residues. Here the CDR3 reads CASSLSMGTTYNEQFF. DNA of the CDR3: TGTGCCAGCAGTTTATCGATGGGGACAACCTACAATGAGCAGTTCTTC.

The chain has TRBV10-3 and TRBJ2-7; D may be TRBD1 (6 bases). The CDR3 has 13 amino acids. V lost 3 bases and J lost 4, with 10 bases in between. Germline CDR1 reads ENHRY; CDR2 reads SYGVKD. In DNA form, the CDR3 reads TGTGCCATCAGTGATGGACAGAGATACGAGCAGTACTTC. Its translation: CAISDGQRYEQYF.

This rearrangement joins TRBV7-2 to TRBJ2-7; possible D gene TRBD2, 5 bases. Trimming left V 5 bases short and J 2 bases short, with 16 bases between. The CDR3 length is 15 residues. Germline V CDR1 and CDR2: SGHTA, FQGNSA. CDR3 loop: CASSQPRGHTYEQYF. The DNA of the CDR3 is TGTGCCAGCAGCCAACCCCGCGGGCATACCTACGAGCAGTACTTC. Full variable domain (remainder filled in from reference TRBV7-2 and TRBJ2-7): GAGVSQSPSNKVTEKGKDVELRCDPISGHTALYWYRQSLGQGLEFLIYFQGNSAPDKSGLPSDRFSAERTGGSVSTLTIQRTQQEDSAVYLCASSQPRGHTYEQYFGPGTRLTVT.

The V call is TRBV9, the J call TRBJ2-3, with TRBD2 matching 11 bases. V shed 0 bases and J 3 bases; nucleotides not matched to a gene: 12. There are 19 residues in the CDR3. Germline CDR1 reads SGDLS; CDR2 reads YYNGEE. The CDR3, as DNA: TGTGCCAGCAGCGTAGAGGCCAACCGGGCTAGCGGGAGGACAGATACGCAGTATTTT. Protein: CASSVEANRASGRTDTQYF.

This clone showed up just once. This chain uses TRBV2 with TRBJ2-7, with 9 bases aligning to TRBD2. Germline V lookup: CDR1 SNHLY, CDR2 FYNNEI. V dropped 3 bases and J dropped 5; count of bases not matched to a gene: 14. The CDR3 runs to 17 residues. The CDR3 DNA follows: TGTGCCAGCAGTGATCCTCGCGAGGTAGCGGGAGCCAACGAGCAGTACTTC. Translated: CASSDPREVAGANEQYF.

This clone has only one observation. The rearrangement links TRBV6-5 to TRBJ2-7; 9 positions match TRBD1. From germline, CDR1 is MNHEY and CDR2 SVGAGI. This CDR3 has 13 amino acids. The junction had 5 bases not matched to a gene; V was cut back by 5 bases and J by 6 bases. The CDR3 region has the DNA TGTGCCAGCAGTAGGGACAGGGTGAGCGAGCAGTACTTC. Protein product: CASSRDRVSEQYF.